Below, 31 T cell receptor beta chains from the same sample are listed, as sequenced in a study of vaccination effects on CD4 cells after COVID-19. Antigen specificity for these receptors is unknown. Profiling relied on immunoSEQ multiplex PCR, and the TCRdb table lists in-frame clones only, not all of them. The table shows 28,000 or so clones, with 65% to 75% occurring only once. With the ViraFEST assay, the study expanded antigen-specific CD4+ T cells using viral peptide pools, then sequenced them. Subsequent to a culture period of about nine days, CD4+ T cells were isolated. Vaccine recipients had no previous SARS-CoV-2 infection; their nucleocapsid antibodies were negative. Sequences were derived from CD4+ T cells from PBMCs cultured with SARS-CoV-2 spike peptides, sampled before COVID-19 vaccination. These TCRs come from a human donor who received a COVID-19 vaccine.

This clone was seen a single time. J is TRBJ2-2 and V is TRBV12-3 or TRBV12-4; no firm D call. Trimming cost V 6 bases and J 5 bases, with 10 bases left between them. The CDR3 consists of 13 residues. The CDR3: CASRQQQTGELFF. The CDR3 DNA reads as TGTGCCAGCAGGCAACAGCAAACCGGGGAGCTGTTTTTT.

The chain uses TRBV11-2 and TRBJ2-1; 9 bases match TRBD1. The germline V gene has CDR1 SGHAT and CDR2 FQNNGV. With V trimmed by 5 bases and J by 3 bases, 8 bases remained unmatched. This CDR3 has 16 amino acids. CDR3: CASSNPGDRDYNEQFF. The CDR3 DNA sequence: TGTGCCAGCAGCAACCCCGGGGACAGGGACTACAATGAGCAGTTCTTC.

V and J are TRBV24-1 and TRBJ2-3; D possibly uses TRBD1 or TRBD2 (5 bases each). Trimming shortened V by 5 bases and J by 0 bases, and 11 bases separated the two germline ends. The CDR3 is 15 residues long. Germline assignment: CDR1 KGHDR and CDR2 SFDVKD. CDR3 protein: CATSGGTGSTDTQYF. CDR3 sequence (DNA): TGTGCCACCAGTGGTGGGACGGGAAGCACAGATACGCAGTATTTT.

DNA of the CDR3: TGTGCCAGCAGCTCCGCGGGTTTTTCAAGAAACGAGCAGTACTTC. This gives the protein CASSSAGFSRNEQYF. The rearrangement joins TRBV5-6 to TRBJ2-7, with D possibly being TRBD2 (5 bases). The CDR3 sequence is 15 residues long. CDR1 is SGHDT, CDR2 YYEEEE, per germline. Trimming pared 3 bases from V and 5 bases from J, leaving 18 bases between.

This clone showed up just a few times. This rearrangement joins TRBV19 to TRBJ1-3, with a weak D call TRBD1 (6 bases). Germline V CDR1 and CDR2: LNHDA, SQIVND (reference sequence). This CDR3 is 15 amino acids long. Between the trimmed V and J ends, which lost 5 bases and 0 bases, there was a span of 11 bases. The CDR3 nucleotides read TGTGCCAGTAGTGCGACAGGACTCTCTGGAAACACCATATATTTT. The encoded protein is CASSATGLSGNTIYF. Full variable domain (remainder filled in from reference TRBV19 and TRBJ1-3): DGGITQSPKYLFRKEGQNVTLSCEQNLNHDAMYWYRQDPGQGLRLIYYSQIVNDFQKGDIAEGYSVSREKKESFPLTVTSAQKNPTAFYLCASSATGLSGNTIYFGEGSWLTVV.

This clone was recorded a few times. Here the CDR3 DNA reads TGTGCCAGCAGCCACCTGAGGGGGGGCTTGGGGGAGCTGTTTTTT. Its translation: CASSHLRGGLGELFF. This rearrangement joins TRBV3-1 (or the pseudogene TRBV3-2) to TRBJ2-2; weak D call: TRBD2 (7 bases). V shed 3 bases and J shed 8 bases, with 16 bases lying between them. The CDR3 has 15 amino acids. CDR1 is LGHDT and CDR2 is YNNKEL in the germline V gene (reference sequence).

The chain couples TRBV11-2 to TRBJ2-3; D is perhaps TRBD1 (6 bases). This CDR3 has 15 residues. Germline V gene data show CDR1 as SGHAT and CDR2 as FQNNGV. V gave up 8 bases and J gave up 2 bases, with 17 bases separating them. The CDR3 DNA reads TGTGCCAGCGGAATGGACAGTAGTTACACAGATACGCAGTATTTT. As protein: CASGMDSSYTDTQYF.

The V gene is TRBV6-5, the J gene TRBJ1-2; D gene unclear. Trimming removed 2 bases from V and 1 base from J, with 2 bases in between. The CDR3 is 12 residues long. Germline CDR1 is MNHEY and CDR2 is SVGAGI. The CDR3 DNA follows: TGTGCCAGCAGTTACAATAACTATGGCTACACCTTC. It specifies CASSYNNYGYTF.

The chain employs TRBV2 and TRBJ2-1; D remains ambiguous. Germline V gene lookup returns CDR1 SNHLY and CDR2 FYNNEI. CDR3 length: 15 residues. V lost 5 bases and J lost 4, with 15 bases in between. The CDR3 protein is CASSQDLPRYNEQFF. In DNA form, the CDR3 reads TGTGCCAGCAGTCAAGACCTTCCTAGGTACAATGAGCAGTTCTTC.

To note about this clone: Other DNA sequences in this specimen translate into the identical CDR3. The chain has TRBV30 and TRBJ1-2, with D unclear. Trimming pared 4 bases from V and 8 bases from J, leaving 14 bases between. CDR1 is GTSNPN, CDR2 SVGIG, per germline (reference sequence). The CDR3 consists of 12 residues. CDR3 sequence reads: CAWNRALEGYTF. DNA for the CDR3: TGTGCCTGGAACCGTGCCTTGGAAGGCTACACCTTC.

The CDR3 here is CASRRGGANYGYTF. The CDR3 DNA follows: TGTGCCAGTAGAAGAGGGGGAGCTAACTATGGCTACACCTTC. The chain links TRBV19 to TRBJ1-2; D possibly corresponds to TRBD1 (6 bases). V was pared by 6 bases and J by 0 bases, with 11 bases between. The CDR3 is made up of 14 amino acids. In germline, CDR1 is LNHDA, CDR2 SQIVND (reference sequence).

DNA for the CDR3: TGTGCCATCAGCGATACAGGGAAAGCTGGAAACACCATATATTTT. Translated: CAISDTGKAGNTIYF. The chain combines TRBV10-3 with TRBJ1-3, with a tentative D call TRBD1 (6 bases). The CDR3 totals 15 residues. Per germline, CDR1 ENHRY and CDR2 SYGVKD. The V gene lost 6 bases and the J gene lost 2 bases, with 14 bases spanning the gap.

This clone has more than one count but fewer than ten. V usage is TRBV7-6 and J usage is TRBJ2-7, with TRBD2 matching over 8 bases. This CDR3 comprises 15 residues. The V segment lost 4 bases and the J segment 2 bases; nucleotides outside the gene matches: 7. CDR1 SGHVS and CDR2 FNYEAQ come from the germline V gene. CDR3 in amino acids: CASSSLAGQTYEQYF. The CDR3 region has the DNA TGTGCCAGCAGCTCGTTAGCGGGGCAAACCTACGAGCAGTACTTC.

The CDR3 nucleotides read TGTGCCAGTAGTCGGAGCGGGAGACCCCCGTACAATGAGCAGTTCTTC. This gives the protein CASSRSGRPPYNEQFF. This rearrangement joins TRBV19 to TRBJ2-1, with 8 bases that match TRBD2. The CDR3 consists of 16 residues. The trim removed 5 bases at V and 4 bases at J, leaving 10 bases unmatched. Germline CDR1 reads LNHDA; CDR2 reads SQIVND (reference sequence).

This clone was seen a single time. The chain recombines TRBV7-8 with TRBJ1-6, with D hard to call. With 3 bases removed from V and 5 bases from J, the gap between germline ends came to 11 bases. The CDR3 has 15 amino acids. The germline V gene has CDR1 SGHVS and CDR2 FQNEAQ. CDR3 loop: CASSFSTDNNSPLHF. The CDR3 DNA follows: TGTGCCAGCAGCTTTTCAACAGATAATAATTCACCCCTCCACTTT.

The rearrangement uses TRBV19 and TRBJ1-6; D remains unclear. Trimming pared 3 bases from V and 7 bases from J, leaving 10 bases between. Germline assignment: CDR1 LNHDA and CDR2 SQIVND (reference sequence). The CDR3 has 14 residues. CDR3 nucleotide sequence: TGTGCCAGTAGTATTCCCCAGAGCAATTCACCCCTCCACTTT. This sequence encodes CASSIPQSNSPLHF.

The count of this clone is one. This chain joins TRBV30 and TRBJ2-7; TRBD2 agrees at 8 bases. The CDR3 runs 14 residues. Germline trimming cut 2 bases from V and 1 base from J; bases unmatched to any gene: 4. Germline-derived CDR1 and CDR2 are GTSNPN and SVGIG (reference sequence). CDR3 in amino acids: CAWSTGTRSYEQYF. The CDR3 DNA reads as TGTGCCTGGAGTACAGGGACTAGGTCCTACGAGCAGTACTTC.

This clone appeared a few times. The V gene is TRBV27, the J gene TRBJ2-3, with unresolved D. Germline CDR1 and CDR2: MNHEY and SMNVEV (reference sequence). V lost 6 bases, J lost 2 bases, and 6 bases lay in between. The CDR3 runs to 12 residues. This CDR3 reads CASRGITDTQYF. In nucleotides, the CDR3 is TGTGCCAGCAGGGGGATCACAGATACGCAGTATTTT.

This sequence joins TRBV10-2 and TRBJ1-5, with 7 nucleotides matching TRBD1. The junction had 3 bases not matched to a gene; V was cut back by 4 bases and J by 6 bases. The germline V gene encodes CDR1 WSHSY and CDR2 SAAADI. There are 13 residues in the CDR3. Here the CDR3 reads CASSVTGAQPQHF. The CDR3 nucleotides read TGCGCCAGCAGTGTAACAGGGGCTCAGCCCCAGCATTTT.

J is TRBJ1-5 and V is TRBV2, with D unclear. The V end lost 7 bases, the J end lost 1 base, and 14 bases lay between the germline ends. CDR1 SNHLY and CDR2 FYNNEI come from the germline V gene. This CDR3 comprises 15 residues. The CDR3 loop reads CASTTAVSSNQPQHF. In nucleotides, the CDR3 is TGTGCCAGCACCACCGCGGTCTCGAGCAATCAGCCCCAGCATTTT.

The chain employs TRBV25-1 and TRBJ1-3, with a tentative D call TRBD1 (6 bases). Looked up from germline, CDR1 is MGHDK and CDR2 is SYGVNS. The CDR3 spans 15 residues. V lost 5 bases and J 4 bases, leaving 15 bases between the germline ends. CDR3 in amino acids: CASSRRWGPGNTIYF. In DNA, the CDR3 is TGTGCCAGCAGTCGAAGGTGGGGGCCGGGAAACACCATATATTTT. The full variable domain, rest sourced from reference TRBV25-1 and TRBJ1-3, is EADIYQTPRYLVIGTGKKITLECSQTMGHDKMYWYQQDPGMELHLIHYSYGVNSTEKGDLSSESTVSRIRTEHFPLTLESARPSHTSQYLCASSRRWGPGNTIYFGEGSWLTVV.

DNA of the CDR3: TGCGCCAGCAGCCGCGGGGTTGTCGACACTGAAGCTTTCTTT. Protein: CASSRGVVDTEAFF. The chain employs TRBV4-1 and TRBJ1-1; unclear D gene. Germline assignment: CDR1 MGHRA and CDR2 YSYEKL. The V and J ends lost 4 bases and 3 bases respectively, with 12 bases between them. The CDR3 is made up of 14 amino acids.

The chain is built from TRBV3-1 (or the pseudogene TRBV3-2) and TRBJ2-1; unclear D gene. Germline CDR1 is LGHDT and CDR2 is YNNKEL (reference sequence). This CDR3 has 12 residues. Between the trimmed V and J ends, which lost 0 bases and 15 bases, there was a span of 12 bases. CDR3 bases: TGTGCCAGCAGCCAAGAGCATAAATCCCGGTTCTTC. It yields the protein CASSQEHKSRFF.

The J gene is TRBJ1-1, the V gene TRBV5-4, with D perhaps TRBD1 (5 bases). The CDR3 consists of 12 residues. Between the trimmed V and J ends, which lost 5 bases and 5 bases, there was a span of 10 bases. CDR1 and CDR2 (germline): SGHNT, YYREEE (reference sequence). The CDR3 bases are TGTGCCAGCAGTTCCGGGGGGACTGAAGCTTTCTTT. Translating gives CASSSGGTEAFF.

V gene TRBV10-3 combines with J gene TRBJ2-2; D is possibly TRBD1 or TRBD2 (5 bases each). From germline, CDR1 is ENHRY and CDR2 SYGVKD. This CDR3 is 13 amino acids long. Trimming cost V 8 bases and J 10 bases, with 17 bases left between them. The CDR3 nucleotides read TGTGCCATCCGGATGGGGCTAGCTGAGGAGCTGTTTTTT. This codes for CAIRMGLAEELFF.

The rearrangement joins TRBV14 to TRBJ2-2; D call uncertain. Germline CDR1 is SGHDN and CDR2 is FVKESK. The V and J ends lost 3 bases and 6 bases respectively, with 11 bases between them. This CDR3 contains 14 residues. CDR3 nucleotides: TGTGCCAGCAGCCATAACCCCGGGCCCGGGGAGCTGTTTTTT. This sequence encodes CASSHNPGPGELFF.

V is TRBV10-3 and J is TRBJ2-7; 8 bases align to TRBD1. CDR1 ENHRY and CDR2 SYGVKD come from the germline V gene. This CDR3 contains 14 residues. V was pared by 5 bases and J by 5 bases, with 8 bases of the junction left unmatched. CDR3 protein: CAISSTDRADEQYF. CDR3 DNA sequence: TGTGCCATCAGTTCCACGGACAGGGCGGACGAGCAGTACTTC.

This chain joins TRBV6-5 and TRBJ1-2; D is uncertain. Germline-derived CDR1 and CDR2 are MNHEY and SVGAGI. V lost 2 bases to trimming and J lost 8 bases, with 15 bases between them. This CDR3 spans 14 amino acids. This CDR3 reads CASSYGRHVRGYTF. CDR3 bases: TGTGCCAGCAGTTACGGACGACATGTTCGCGGCTACACCTTC.

The V gene is TRBV6-2 or TRBV6-3, the J gene TRBJ1-5; 10 bases are a match to TRBD1. The V and J ends lost 4 bases and 7 bases, in that order; junction bases with no gene match: 4. CDR3 size: 14 residues. Germline CDR1 reads MNHEY; CDR2 reads SVGEGT. CDR3 sequence: CASSSTGGRQPQHF. The CDR3 DNA is TGTGCCAGCAGTTCGACAGGGGGCCGGCAGCCCCAGCATTTT.

V is TRBV6-5 and J is TRBJ2-3; the match to TRBD2 covers 10 bases. CDR1 and CDR2 (germline): MNHEY, SVGAGI. The CDR3 has 16 residues. The V gene end was trimmed by 2 bases and the J gene end by 6 bases; junction bases not matched to a gene: 8. CDR3 sequence (DNA): TGTGCCAGCAGTTACGGATCTAGCGGGAGATTGGATACGCAGTATTTT. This translates into CASSYGSSGRLDTQYF.

CDR3: CASSGLAGSYNEQFF. The CDR3 DNA reads as TGTGCCAGCAGCGGACTAGCGGGTTCCTACAATGAGCAGTTCTTC. The rearrangement uses TRBV7-2 and TRBJ2-1; 11 bases match TRBD2. V shed 5 bases, J shed 1 base, and the junction held 1 base outside the gene matches. The CDR3 totals 15 residues. Germline lookup yields CDR1 SGHTA and CDR2 FQGNSA.